The next 31 T cell receptor beta chains were all read from a single sample in a study of T cells in narcolepsy. Measured with immunoSEQ multiplex PCR; TCRdb has only the in-frame clones, and not every one. The table records fewer than 40,000 clones, 75% to 85% of them present only once. Input material: CD45RA- memory CD4+ T cells from PBMCs. The receptors were gathered from a human donor with narcolepsy.

The chain combines TRBV6-1 with TRBJ2-5; D might be TRBD1 (5 bases). TRBJ2-7 matches the DNA end more closely, so the J call is doubtful. Looked up from germline, CDR1 is MNHNS and CDR2 is SASEGT. CDR3 length: 14 residues. CDR3 sequence reads: CASSALQVTYEQYF. In nucleotides, the CDR3 is TGTGCCAGCAGTGCTCTACAGGTTACCTACGAGCAGTACTTC.

The CDR3 sequence is CASSLVAVPDTEAFF. The DNA of the CDR3 is TGTGCCAGCAGCCTAGTGGCCGTCCCGGACACTGAAGCTTTCTTT. This sequence joins TRBV7-2 and TRBJ1-1, with unresolved D. The V gene lost 5 bases and the J gene lost 3 bases, with 16 bases spanning the gap. CDR1 and CDR2 from the germline V gene are SGHTA and FQGNSA. This CDR3 is built from 15 residues.

V usage is TRBV19 and J usage is TRBJ1-5, with 8 bases lining up with TRBD1. CDR3 length: 13 amino acids. The V gene end was trimmed by 10 bases and the J gene end by 6 bases; junction bases not matched to a gene: 8. Germline V CDR1 and CDR2: LNHDA, SQIVND (reference sequence). The CDR3 reads CATEDRAGQPQHF. CDR3 sequence (DNA): TGTGCCACTGAGGACAGGGCGGGTCAGCCCCAGCATTTT.

The chain uses TRBV7-2 and TRBJ1-3; D remains unclear. Germline V gene data show CDR1 as SGHTA and CDR2 as FQGNSA. V gave up 1 base and J gave up 7 bases, with 8 bases separating them. This CDR3 spans 13 amino acids. CDR3 loop: CASSLESRNTIYF. CDR3 nucleotide sequence: TGTGCCAGCAGCTTAGAGTCACGGAACACCATATATTTT.

V gene TRBV4-3 combines with J gene TRBJ1-2; the D gene is possibly TRBD1 (5 bases). The CDR3 is 15 amino acids. V gave up 4 bases and J gave up 2 bases, with 14 bases separating them. Germline-derived CDR1 and CDR2 are LGHNA and YSLEER. CDR3 region: CASSRTKRDNYGYTF. The CDR3 nucleotides are TGCGCCAGCAGCCGCACTAAACGGGACAACTATGGCTACACCTTC.

CDR3 amino acids: CASSINGREKLFF. The DNA of the CDR3 is TGTGCCAGTAGTATTAACGGTCGTGAAAAACTGTTTTTT. The V and J genes are TRBV19 and TRBJ1-4; D uncertain. Germline-derived CDR1 and CDR2 are LNHDA and SQIVND (reference sequence). CDR3 length: 13 amino acids. Trimming shortened V by 3 bases and J by 7 bases, and 9 bases separated the two germline ends.

This sequence joins TRBV7-2 and TRBJ2-5, with D hard to call. Germline V lookup: CDR1 SGHTA, CDR2 FQGNSA. The length of the CDR3 is 13 residues. V was pared by 6 bases and J by 4 bases, with 12 bases between. The CDR3 loop reads CASSPILRETQYF. CDR3 in DNA: TGTGCCAGCAGTCCAATCTTGAGAGAGACCCAGTACTTC.

The genes are TRBV5-1 and TRBJ2-3; D is ambiguous. The V end lost 0 bases, the J end lost 6 bases, and 14 bases lay between the germline ends. Germline V CDR1 and CDR2: SGHRS, YFSETQ. CDR3 size: 15 residues. This CDR3 is CASSLVPSSRDTQYF. CDR3 sequence (DNA): TGCGCCAGCAGCTTGGTTCCCTCGTCCCGGGATACGCAGTATTTT.

This chain uses TRBV6-6 with TRBJ1-1, with D unclear. Germline assignment: CDR1 MNHNY and CDR2 SVGAGI (reference sequence). The V end lost 0 bases, the J end lost 4 bases, and 9 bases lay between the germline ends. The CDR3 spans 14 residues. The CDR3 region is CASSYSVRTTEAFF. Here the CDR3 DNA reads TGTGCCAGCAGTTACTCGGTCAGGACCACTGAAGCTTTCTTT.

CDR3 in DNA: TGTGCCAGCAGCTTAGGAGGCGGGTCCTACGAGCAGTACTTC. The encoded protein is CASSLGGGSYEQYF. The genes are TRBV11-2 and TRBJ2-7, with D possibly being TRBD2 (5 bases). V lost 1 base and J 1 base, leaving 8 bases between the germline ends. The CDR3 length is 14 residues. Per germline, CDR1 SGHAT and CDR2 FQNNGV.

The chain links TRBV29-1 to TRBJ1-3, with TRBD1 matching 7 bases. V shed 4 bases and J 9 bases; nucleotides not matched to a gene: 9. CDR1 is SQVTM and CDR2 is ANQGSEA in the germline V gene. CDR3 length: 13 amino acids. The CDR3 nucleotides read TGCAGCGTTGGGACAGGATCGGGAGGCACCATATATTTT. It codes for CSVGTGSGGTIYF.

The V and J genes are TRBV28 and TRBJ2-1; D is uncertain. Germline CDR1 reads MDHEN; CDR2 reads SYDVKM. Trimming removed 3 bases from V and 11 bases from J, with 23 bases in between. The CDR3 contains 16 residues. In DNA form, the CDR3 reads TGTGCCAGCAGTTTTCGGTCCTACATCTATACAATGAAGCAGTTCTTC. Its translation is CASSFRSYIYTMKQFF.

The chain employs TRBV5-6 and TRBJ2-5, with 10 positions matching TRBD1. CDR1 is SGHDT and CDR2 is YYEEEE in the germline V gene. J gave up 5 bases and V 3 bases, and 10 bases lay outside the gene matches. The CDR3 sequence is 16 residues long. CDR3 in amino acids: CASSSVTGGLWETQYF. The DNA of the CDR3 is TGTGCCAGCAGCTCGGTGACAGGGGGCCTATGGGAGACCCAGTACTTC.

V and J are TRBV7-9 and TRBJ1-4; D is unclear. CDR3 length: 14 amino acids. Germline V gene data show CDR1 as SEHNR and CDR2 as FQNEAQ (reference sequence). The germline V and J ends were trimmed by 5 bases and 2 bases, with 9 bases remaining between them. The DNA for the CDR3 is TGTGCCAGCAGCCCTCCGGGGACTAATGAAAAACTGTTTTTT. Residues: CASSPPGTNEKLFF.

V is TRBV18 and J is TRBJ2-1, with 7 bases aligning to TRBD1. The V and J ends lost 0 bases and 8 bases, in that order; junction bases with no gene match: 4. Germline CDR1 is KGHSH and CDR2 is LQKENI. The CDR3 runs to 14 residues. The CDR3 protein is CASSPPNRGDEQFF. The CDR3 region has the DNA TGTGCCAGCTCACCACCCAACAGGGGCGATGAGCAGTTCTTC. Supplemented by reference TRBV18 and TRBJ2-1, the full variable domain reads NAGVMQNPRHLVRRRGQEARLRCSPMKGHSHVYWYRQLPEEGLKFMVYLQKENIIDESGMPKERFSAEFPKEGPSILRIQQVVRGDSAAYFCASSPPNRGDEQFFGPGTRLTVL.

The chain has TRBV11-3 and TRBJ2-1, with TRBD2 identical over 11 bases. Germline V gene sequence: CDR1 SGHNT, CDR2 YENEEA. With 3 bases clipped from V and 3 bases from J, the junction kept 1 base outside the gene matches. The CDR3 is 15 residues long. The CDR3 DNA follows: TGTGCCAGCAGCTTGACTAGCGGGGTCTACAATGAGCAGTTCTTC. As protein: CASSLTSGVYNEQFF.

A few counts support this clone. The rearrangement uses TRBV2 and TRBJ1-2, with D uncertain. CDR3 length equals 14 residues. CDR1 SNHLY and CDR2 FYNNEI come from the germline V gene. V was clipped by 6 bases and J by 4 bases, with 15 bases between them. CDR3 region: CASSVLSGGYGYTF. The DNA of the CDR3 is TGTGCCAGCAGCGTCCTGTCTGGCGGCTATGGCTACACCTTC. The full variable domain, in which reference TRBV2 and TRBJ1-2 provide the parts outside the CDR3, is EPEVTQTPSHQVTQMGQEVILRCVPISNHLYFYWYRQILGQKVEFLVSFYNNEISEKSEIFDDQFSVERPDGSNFTLKIRSTKLEDSAMYFCASSVLSGGYGYTFGSGTRLTVV.

Of note for this clone: Additional DNA sequences in this sample encode the identical CDR3. V usage is TRBV9 and J usage is TRBJ2-3, with a tentative D call TRBD1 (6 bases). Trimming shortened V by 0 bases and J by 3 bases, and 14 bases separated the two germline ends. The CDR3 loop spans 16 amino acids. Germline V gene lookup returns CDR1 SGDLS and CDR2 YYNGEE. The CDR3 reads CASSVGTGSETDTQYF. CDR3 DNA sequence: TGTGCCAGCAGCGTAGGAACAGGGAGTGAGACAGATACGCAGTATTTT.

A note on this clone: A much larger clone lies a single base off, so this may be a read error. This rearrangement joins TRBV5-8 to TRBJ2-3; weak D call: TRBD1 (5 bases). Germline CDR1 is SGHTS and CDR2 is YDEGEE. Trimming cost V 4 bases and J 2 bases, with 14 bases left between them. The CDR3 covers 15 residues. The CDR3 spells CASSQAGILTDTQYF. The CDR3 region has the DNA TGTGCCAGCAGCCAGGCAGGGATTCTCACAGATACGCAGTATTTT.

The gene calls are TRBV13 and TRBJ2-1; TRBD2 matches at 16 bases. Trimming cost V 2 bases and J 9 bases; bases outside gene matches: 19. CDR1 is PRHDT and CDR2 is FYEKMQ in the germline V gene (reference sequence). The CDR3 sequence is 21 residues long. The DNA for the CDR3 is TGTGCCAGCAGCTTATACTCCGGGACTAGCGGGAGGGGTGTGATGCGTGGTGAGCAGTTCTTC. Translated: CASSLYSGTSGRGVMRGEQFF.

The chain links TRBV19 to TRBJ2-7, with TRBD2 matching over 8 bases. Germline loops: CDR1 LNHDA, CDR2 SQIVND (reference sequence). The J segment lost 3 bases and the V segment lost 6 bases, leaving 7 bases of the junction unmatched. CDR3 length: 14 residues. CDR3 region: CASSLAGSIYEQYF. CDR3 nucleotides: TGTGCCAGTAGCTTAGCGGGATCTATCTACGAGCAGTACTTC. The whole variable domain, filled in from reference TRBV19 and TRBJ2-7, reads DGGITQSPKYLFRKEGQNVTLSCEQNLNHDAMYWYRQDPGQGLRLIYYSQIVNDFQKGDIAEGYSVSREKKESFPLTVTSAQKNPTAFYLCASSLAGSIYEQYFGPGTRLTVT.

This clone was found a few times. The rearrangement joins TRBV30 to TRBJ1-1, with D hard to call. The CDR3 loop spans 12 amino acids. V lost 0 bases and J 4 bases, leaving 6 bases between the germline ends. Germline CDR1 GTSNPN, CDR2 SVGIG (reference sequence). The CDR3 nucleotides read TGTGCCTGGAGTGTACTAGCCACTGAAGCTTTCTTT. It yields the protein CAWSVLATEAFF.

CDR3 DNA sequence: TGTGCCAGCAGCTTTCGACAGGCAGATACGCAGTATTTT. Translation gives CASSFRQADTQYF. This chain connects TRBV2 to TRBJ2-3, with D possibly matching TRBD1 (6 bases). V gave up 6 bases and J gave up 4 bases, with 11 bases separating them. The CDR3 loop spans 13 amino acids. The germline V gene has CDR1 SNHLY and CDR2 FYNNEI.

The CDR3 DNA reads as TGTGCCAGCAGCCCAGCCAAGGACAGGCAACCAACCTTTAATGAAAAACTGTTTTTT. The encoded protein is CASSPAKDRQPTFNEKLFF. This chain links TRBV14 with TRBJ1-4, with 7 bases fitting TRBD1. V lost 4 bases to trimming and J lost 4 bases; unmatched junction nucleotides: 18. The CDR3 contains 19 residues. Germline V CDR1 and CDR2: SGHDN, FVKESK.

Regarding this clone: Other DNA sequences from this sample encode an identical CDR3 as well. The genes are TRBV9 and TRBJ1-6; 7 nucleotides match TRBD1. Germline V gene sequence: CDR1 SGDLS, CDR2 YYNGEE. V was pared by 4 bases and J by 6 bases, with 4 bases of the junction left unmatched. This CDR3 region has 14 residues. This CDR3 reads CASSPQGVNSPLHF. The DNA of the CDR3 is TGTGCCAGCAGCCCCCAGGGGGTTAATTCACCCCTCCACTTT. The variable domain in full, completed from reference TRBV9 and TRBJ1-6, reads DSGVTQTPKHLITATGQRVTLRCSPRSGDLSVYWYQQSLDQGLQFLIQYYNGEERAKGNILERFSAQQFPDLHSELNLSSLELGDSALYFCASSPQGVNSPLHFGNGTRLTVT.

The table lists this clone with a count of one. The V call is TRBV9, the J call TRBJ2-2; D gene ambiguous. The ends were cut back, 2 bases at V and 4 bases at J, with 9 bases in the middle. CDR3 size: 14 residues. Germline CDR1 SGDLS, CDR2 YYNGEE. The CDR3 DNA reads as TGTGCCAGCAGCGTCAGGCAACTCACCGGGGAGCTGTTTTTT. Translation: CASSVRQLTGELFF.

The rearrangement uses TRBV7-2 and TRBJ2-7, with TRBD2 matching over 9 bases. Per the germline V gene, CDR1 is SGHTA and CDR2 is FQGNSA. The trim removed 3 bases at V and 5 bases at J, leaving 5 bases unmatched. The CDR3 totals 14 residues. The CDR3 DNA is TGTGCCAGCAGCTTTGACAGCGGGAGGAACGAGCAGTACTTC. It encodes CASSFDSGRNEQYF.

The chain links TRBV11-1 to TRBJ1-1; a weak D match, TRBD1 (5 bases). The ends were cut back, 1 base at V and 7 bases at J, with 10 bases in the middle. This CDR3 has 13 residues. Germline CDR1 reads SGHAT; CDR2 reads FQDESV (reference sequence). Written as DNA, the CDR3 is TGTGCCAGCAGCTTAGTCGAGGGGAGTGAAGCTTTCTTT. Its translation is CASSLVEGSEAFF.

The rearrangement uses TRBV5-1 and TRBJ2-3; D is ambiguous. Trimming took off 4 bases at V and 1 base at J, with 16 bases between the two ends. Germline V lookup: CDR1 SGHRS, CDR2 YFSETQ. The CDR3 length is 16 residues. The CDR3 sequence: CASSGGQTYRTDTQYF. CDR3 nucleotide sequence: TGCGCCAGCAGCGGTGGCCAAACCTATCGCACAGATACGCAGTATTTT.

This clone has just a few counts. At the DNA level, this CDR3 is encoded by other sequences in the same sample as well. The chain combines TRBV30 with TRBJ1-5; D not resolved. CDR3 length equals 13 residues. V was cut by 2 bases and J by 4 bases, with 9 bases left in between. In germline, CDR1 is GTSNPN, CDR2 SVGIG (reference sequence). The DNA for the CDR3 is TGTGCCTGGAGTAGGGCCCTGAATCAGCCCCAGCATTTT. It yields the protein CAWSRALNQPQHF.

This chain joins TRBV5-1 and TRBJ1-1, with a possible D match to TRBD1 (5 bases). Germline V CDR1 and CDR2: SGHRS, YFSETQ. V was cut by 4 bases and J by 1 base, with 17 bases left in between. The CDR3 runs 16 residues. The CDR3 reads CASSNSGRGTNTEAFF. In nucleotides, the CDR3 is TGCGCCAGCAGCAACTCAGGGAGAGGAACGAACACTGAAGCTTTCTTT.